This TCR beta chain was retrieved from a study of CD8 T cells in ankylosing spondylitis. Study conclusions and caveats: Several highly homologous variants made up a TCR beta motif that seemed to typify ankylosing spondylitis blood. Disease-linked clones were CD8+ and relatively rare in peripheral blood.

This clonotype appeared many times. As yet, its antigen is unknown. Using its own MiXCR run on the 5' RACE reads, TCRdb lists one record per CDR3 protein. This table has about 800,000 distinct CDR3 sequences, approximately 10% appearing once. The CDR3 totals 12 residues. Germline-derived CDR1 and CDR2 are DFQATT and SNEGSKA (reference sequence). Trimming stripped 1 base from V and 6 bases from J, with 10 bases between. The chain recombines TRBV20-1 with TRBJ2-7, with a possible D match to TRBD1 (5 bases). Sequences were obtained from blood, either unsorted or a sorted T cell fraction (not recorded which). The receptor's source is a male donor with ankylosing spondylitis. CDR3 coding DNA: TGCAGTGCTAGAGCATACAGGAGCGAGCAGTACTTC. Its protein is CSARAYRSEQYF.